This T cell receptor beta chain appears in the sequencing data of a study of T cells in Graves' hyperthyroidism and ophthalmopathy. RNA transcripts were the template for amplifying TCR beta CDR3 regions. RT-PCR in the first round (using the HTBI primer set) targeted the TCR CDR3. In TCRdb, the multiplex PCR reads were re-called with MiXCR into one record per CDR3 protein. The table has approximately 620,000 distinct CDR3 sequences, roughly 14% seen once. CDR3 length equals 16 residues. Germline CDR1 reads MNHNS; CDR2 reads SASEGT. V lost 5 bases, J lost 5 bases, and 18 bases lay in between. Out of more than 8 ml of fresh peripheral blood came the PBMCs. In this sample, this clonotype turned up many times.

The V call is TRBV6-1, the J call TRBJ1-4, with D perhaps matching TRBD1 (6 bases). Sequencing used blood. The TCR comes from a woman aged 25 to 39 with Graves' hyperthyroidism that later progressed to Graves' ophthalmopathy. The CDR3 loop reads CASSRGPGQRNEKLFF. The CDR3, as DNA: TGTGCCAGCAGTCGGGGTCCGGGACAACGGAATGAAAAACTGTTTTTT.